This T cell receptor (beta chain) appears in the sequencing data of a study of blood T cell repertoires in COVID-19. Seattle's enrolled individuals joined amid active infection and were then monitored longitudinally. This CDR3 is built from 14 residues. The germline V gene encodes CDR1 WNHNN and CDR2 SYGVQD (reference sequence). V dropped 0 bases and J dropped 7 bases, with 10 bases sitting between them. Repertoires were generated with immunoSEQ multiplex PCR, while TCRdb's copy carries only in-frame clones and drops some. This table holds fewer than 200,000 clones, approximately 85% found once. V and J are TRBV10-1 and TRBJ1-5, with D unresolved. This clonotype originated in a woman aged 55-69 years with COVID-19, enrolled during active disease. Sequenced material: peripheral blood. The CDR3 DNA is TGCGCCAGCAGTGAGTCCGGGGTCGGGCAGCCCCAGCATTTT. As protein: CASSESGVGQPQHF.